A selection of T cell receptor beta chains follows, all from one sample in a study of T cell repertoires and leukemia-associated antigens. TCRdb fed the 5' RACE reads into MiXCR, producing one record per CDR3 protein. The sample yields 11,000 to 15,000 distinct CDR3 sequences, over 30% seen once. The antigens for these receptors are not known. Material: CD3+ T cells sorted from blood and cultured. All receptors derive from a female donor in good health. CDR3s include the opening cysteine and the closing phenylalanine or tryptophan. A D gene is named only where the DNA matches it firmly. The size entry is marked missing in some rows and otherwise reads once, few, many or a size class.

size: many
V: TRBV14
D: TRBD2
J: TRBJ2-2
CDR3: CASSQRTSAGELFF
DNA: TGTGCCAGCAGCCAGAGGACTAGCGCCGGGGAGCTGTTTTTT

size: medium-sized
V: TRBV5-1
D: TRBD1
J: TRBJ2-1
CDR3: CASSLHPGQVGGEQFF
DNA: TGCGCCAGCAGCTTACATCCGGGACAGGTGGGAGGTGAGCAGTTCTTC

size: medium-sized
V: TRBV12-3/TRBV12-4
D: NA
J: TRBJ2-7
CDR3: CASSLAIRVGIDEQYF
DNA: TGTGCCAGCAGTTTAGCGATAAGGGTAGGAATCGACGAGCAGTACTTC

size: NA
V: TRBV20-1
D: NA
J: TRBJ2-3
CDR3: CSARVWDRSTDTQYF
DNA: TGCAGTGCTAGGGTTTGGGACCGATCGACAGATACGCAGTATTTT

size: NA
V: TRBV4-3
D: NA
J: TRBJ2-1
CDR3: CASSQDRASVTYNEQFF
DNA: TGCGCCAGCAGCCAAGATCGGGCTAGCGTAACCTACAATGAGCAGTTCTTC

size: medium-sized
V: TRBV11-2
D: NA
J: TRBJ2-7
CDR3: CASSLGRDREQYF
DNA: TGTGCCAGCAGCTTAGGTAGGGATCGCGAGCAGTACTTC

size: medium-sized
V: TRBV18
D: NA
J: TRBJ2-5
CDR3: CASSPGETQYF
DNA: TGTGCCAGCTCACCGGGTGAGACCCAGTACTTC

size: few
V: TRBV6-5
D: NA
J: TRBJ2-7
CDR3: CASSYLRAPSYEQYF
DNA: TGTGCCAGCAGTTACCTGCGGGCTCCGTCCTACGAGCAGTACTTC

size: NA
V: TRBV5-1
D: TRBD1
J: TRBJ1-1
CDR3: CARRGDRANTEAFF
DNA: TGCGCCCGCAGAGGAGACAGGGCGAACACCGAAGCTTTCTTT

size: many
V: TRBV4-3
D: NA
J: TRBJ2-2
CDR3: CASSPLSGGLNTGELFF
DNA: TGCGCCAGCAGCCCTTTAAGTGGTGGGTTAAACACCGGGGAGCTGTTTTTT

size: NA
V: TRBV12-3/TRBV12-4
D: NA
J: TRBJ2-1
CDR3: CASSLSGGEGNEQFF
DNA: TGTGCCAGCAGTTTATCCGGGGGAGAGGGGAATGAGCAGTTCTTC

size: NA
V: TRBV3-1
D: TRBD2
J: TRBJ2-3
CDR3: CASSHYSGGIPVTDTQYF
DNA: TGTGCCAGCAGCCATTATAGCGGGGGTATCCCAGTCACAGATACGCAGTATTTT

size: few
V: TRBV5-1
D: TRBD1
J: TRBJ2-2
CDR3: CASNLDRETGELFF
DNA: TGCGCCAGCAACCTGGACAGGGAAACCGGGGAGCTGTTTTTT

size: NA
V: TRBV25-1
D: NA
J: TRBJ1-2
CDR3: CASTDPPGQPNYGYAF
DNA: TGTGCCAGCACCGATCCCCCCGGACAGCCTAACTATGGTTACGCCTTC

size: many
V: TRBV20-1
D: NA
J: TRBJ1-5
CDR3: CSARATDNQPQHF
DNA: TGCAGTGCTAGGGCGACAGACAATCAGCCCCAGCATTTT

size: medium-sized
V: TRBV5-1
D: NA
J: TRBJ2-7
CDR3: CASSPLGTSYYEQYF
DNA: TGCGCCAGCAGCCCTCTGGGAACTAGCTACTACGAGCAGTACTTC

size: NA
V: TRBV10-3
D: NA
J: TRBJ2-7
CDR3: CAISDYSYEQYF
DNA: TGTGCCATCAGTGACTACTCCTACGAGCAGTACTTC

size: medium-sized
V: TRBV5-1
D: NA
J: TRBJ2-7
CDR3: CASSSPTARTYEQYF
DNA: TGCGCCAGCAGCTCTCCGACAGCCCGGACCTACGAGCAGTACTTC

size: NA
V: TRBV11-2
D: NA
J: TRBJ2-2
CDR3: CASSLEGDPGELFF
DNA: TGTGCCAGCAGCTTAGAAGGGGACCCCGGGGAGCTGTTTTTT

size: NA
V: TRBV7-9
D: NA
J: TRBJ2-1
CDR3: CASSPGTFDNEQFF
DNA: TGTGCCAGCAGCCCAGGGACTTTCGACAATGAGCAGTTCTTC

size: NA
V: TRBV5-1
D: NA
J: TRBJ2-1
CDR3: CASIWLGNEQFF
DNA: TGCGCCAGCATCTGGCTAGGCAATGAGCAGTTCTTC

size: many
V: TRBV9
D: TRBD2
J: TRBJ2-7
CDR3: CASSAVAGVTDEQYF
DNA: TGTGCCAGCAGCGCCGTAGCGGGAGTGACCGACGAGCAGTACTTC

size: few
V: TRBV4-2
D: TRBD1
J: TRBJ2-7
CDR3: CASSQDEGTGACEQYF
DNA: TGTGCCAGCAGCCAAGATGAAGGGACAGGGGCCTGCGAGCAGTACTTC

size: medium-sized
V: TRBV5-1
D: TRBD2
J: TRBJ2-1
CDR3: CASTLLVQGGSEQFF
DNA: TGCGCCAGCACCCTATTGGTCCAGGGCGGGAGTGAGCAGTTCTTC

size: medium-sized
V: TRBV7-8
D: TRBD1
J: TRBJ1-6
CDR3: CASNRDRVNSPLHF
DNA: TGTGCCAGCAACCGGGACAGGGTCAATTCACCCCTCCACTTT

size: NA
V: TRBV5-6
D: TRBD2
J: TRBJ2-1
CDR3: CASSSTSGFNEQFF
DNA: TGTGCCAGCAGCTCTACTAGCGGGTTCAATGAGCAGTTCTTC

size: few
V: TRBV12-3/TRBV12-4
D: TRBD2
J: TRBJ2-7
CDR3: CASSLSSGGYEQYF
DNA: TGTGCCAGCAGTTTATCCAGCGGGGGTTACGAGCAGTACTTC

size: medium-sized
V: TRBV20-1
D: TRBD2
J: TRBJ2-2
CDR3: CSARDRGEPFGELFF
DNA: TGCAGTGCTAGAGATCGGGGGGAACCTTTCGGGGAGCTGTTTTTT

size: NA
V: TRBV6-5
D: NA
J: TRBJ1-1
CDR3: CASTGKGRPNTEAFF
DNA: TGTGCCAGCACCGGAAAGGGACGTCCGAACACTGAAGCTTTCTTT

size: medium-sized
V: TRBV9
D: TRBD1
J: TRBJ1-3
CDR3: CASSPGTGAVNTIYF
DNA: TGTGCCAGCAGCCCAGGGACAGGGGCGGTAAACACCATATATTTT

size: few
V: TRBV6-2/TRBV6-3
D: NA
J: TRBJ2-1
CDR3: CASSYAAVTYNEQFF
DNA: TGTGCCAGCAGTTACGCGGCGGTGACCTACAATGAGCAGTTCTTC

size: many
V: TRBV29-1
D: NA
J: TRBJ2-5
CDR3: CSVAAGGRGETQYF
DNA: TGCAGCGTAGCGGCCGGGGGGCGGGGGGAGACCCAGTACTTC

size: once
V: TRBV4-1
D: NA
J: TRBJ2-6
CDR3: CASSRLLHYSGANVLTF
DNA: TGCGCCAGCAGCCGACTACTGCACTACTCTGGGGCCAACGTCCTGACTTTC

size: medium-sized
V: TRBV20-1
D: TRBD1
J: TRBJ2-3
CDR3: CSARDTGGTDTQYF
DNA: TGCAGTGCTAGAGATACAGGGGGCACAGATACGCAGTATTTT

size: NA
V: TRBV10-3
D: NA
J: TRBJ2-1
CDR3: CAISDTGNEQFF
DNA: TGTGCCATCAGTGATACGGGAAATGAGCAGTTCTTC

size: once
V: TRBV20-1
D: NA
J: TRBJ2-5
CDR3: CSAEQRISGQETQYF
DNA: TGCAGTGCCGAACAGAGGATTAGCGGACAAGAGACCCAGTACTTC

size: medium-sized
V: TRBV5-1
D: TRBD2
J: TRBJ2-3
CDR3: CASSSWTSGRVSDTQYF
DNA: TGCGCCAGCAGCTCCTGGACTAGCGGGAGGGTATCCGATACGCAGTATTTT

size: medium-sized
V: TRBV28
D: NA
J: TRBJ2-7
CDR3: CASSPWGEGFEQYF
DNA: TGTGCCAGCAGTCCATGGGGCGAGGGCTTCGAGCAGTACTTC

size: medium-sized
V: TRBV4-1
D: TRBD1
J: TRBJ2-1
CDR3: CASSQQIAQGAGEQFF
DNA: TGCGCCAGCAGCCAACAAATCGCTCAGGGGGCCGGGGAGCAGTTCTTC

size: NA
V: TRBV28
D: NA
J: TRBJ2-1
CDR3: CASSLEWGAYNEQFF
DNA: TGTGCCAGCAGTCTCGAGTGGGGGGCCTACAATGAGCAGTTCTTC

size: many
V: TRBV27
D: NA
J: TRBJ2-1
CDR3: CASSLHGASNSDEQFF
DNA: TGTGCCAGCAGTTTGCACGGAGCGAGCAACTCTGATGAGCAGTTCTTC

size: many
V: TRBV5-1
D: NA
J: TRBJ2-2
CDR3: CASSPGLQTGELFF
DNA: TGCGCCAGCAGCCCGGGACTCCAAACCGGGGAGCTGTTTTTT

size: NA
V: TRBV15
D: TRBD1
J: TRBJ2-5
CDR3: CATGRDSNTGTGSKTQYF
DNA: TGCGCCACCGGCAGAGATTCTAATACCGGGACAGGGTCGAAGACCCAGTACTTC

size: NA
V: TRBV20-1
D: NA
J: TRBJ1-5
CDR3: CSAGTRETFQPQHF
DNA: TGCAGTGCTGGAACACGGGAGACATTTCAGCCCCAGCATTTT

size: NA
V: TRBV29-1
D: NA
J: TRBJ2-1
CDR3: CSGGPRIGTNEQFF
DNA: TGCAGCGGCGGCCCTCGAATCGGCACCAATGAGCAGTTCTTC